The clone carrying this TCR beta chain was detected ten times or more. Its antigen is unidentified. This entry belongs to a study of CD8+CD57+ T cells in acquired aplastic anemia. Study-wide background: Yields of DNA that came from sorted CD4+ and CD8+ cells averaged roughly 3.2 ug.

Study-wide points: Shared by patients and controls, 25 to 30 CD8+ CDR3s were abundant in patients.

An expansion of CD8+CD57+ cells by flow cytometry had been shown in patients chosen for sequencing. Every patient presented with severe acquired aplastic anemia. The J segment lost 0 bases and the V segment lost 5 bases, leaving 3 bases of the junction unmatched. The CDR3 sequence is 15 residues long. Germline V CDR1 and CDR2: MNHNS, SASEGT. Investigators profiled TCR beta VDJ and CDR3 from genomic DNA template. MiXCR, run by TCRdb on the reads, gives a single entry per CDR3 protein. The table lists roughly 150,000 distinct CDR3 sequences, 40% to 50% of them singletons. The receptor comes from a human donor with aplastic anemia. Sequenced input: sorted CD4+, CD8+, or CD8+CD57+ T cells (not recorded which) from PBMCs. V is TRBV6-1 and J is TRBJ1-1, with TRBD1 identical over 10 bases. The CDR3 region has the DNA TGTGCCAGCAGTCGACAGGGGGCGGTGAACACTGAAGCTTTCTTT. As protein: CASSRQGAVNTEAFF.